This paragraph covers one TCR beta chain sequence. What it binds is not known. Approximately 36,000 genome equivalents of blood DNA were amplified for TRB. CDR3 size: 14 residues. TRB was amplified by touch-down multiplex PCR, primer pools A and B combined. TCRdb reworked the multiplex PCR reads into one entry per CDR3 protein, no DNA. There are 7,000 or so distinct CDR3 sequences in the sample, with more than 9.5% held by the top ten. This entry belongs to a study of T cell clusters in autoimmune cytopenias. General study findings and limits: Primary autoimmune cytopenia patients appeared to lack physiological T cell clusters present in healthy donors.

In addition, the sample was reused for a study of T cell repertoires in aging, cancer and after chemotherapy. That source notes: In healthy donors, age-related TCR diversity loss mainly reflected lost richness.

The receptor's source is a human donor in good health. This chain links TRBV21-1 with TRBJ2-7; TCRdb designates TRBD1, a call that cannot be tested without DNA. TRBV21-1 is listed as a pseudogene. The sequencing input was peripheral blood. CDR3 in amino acids: CASSKGTGGYEQYF.